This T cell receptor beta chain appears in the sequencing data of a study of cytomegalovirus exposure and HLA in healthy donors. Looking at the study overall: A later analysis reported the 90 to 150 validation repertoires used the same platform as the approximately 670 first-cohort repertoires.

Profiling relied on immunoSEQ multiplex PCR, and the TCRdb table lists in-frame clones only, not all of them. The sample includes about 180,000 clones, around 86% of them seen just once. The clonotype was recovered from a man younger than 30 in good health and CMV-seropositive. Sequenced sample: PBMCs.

CDR3 DNA sequence: TGTGCCAGCAGCTCAAGGGGCAGGGCCACTGAAGCTTTCTTT. This translates into CASSSRGRATEAFF. This chain joins TRBV5-4 and TRBJ1-1; tentatively, D is TRBD1 (5 bases). Trimming removed 3 bases from V and 4 bases from J, with 13 bases in between. Germline CDR1 and CDR2: SGHNT and YYREEE (reference sequence). The CDR3 spans 14 residues.